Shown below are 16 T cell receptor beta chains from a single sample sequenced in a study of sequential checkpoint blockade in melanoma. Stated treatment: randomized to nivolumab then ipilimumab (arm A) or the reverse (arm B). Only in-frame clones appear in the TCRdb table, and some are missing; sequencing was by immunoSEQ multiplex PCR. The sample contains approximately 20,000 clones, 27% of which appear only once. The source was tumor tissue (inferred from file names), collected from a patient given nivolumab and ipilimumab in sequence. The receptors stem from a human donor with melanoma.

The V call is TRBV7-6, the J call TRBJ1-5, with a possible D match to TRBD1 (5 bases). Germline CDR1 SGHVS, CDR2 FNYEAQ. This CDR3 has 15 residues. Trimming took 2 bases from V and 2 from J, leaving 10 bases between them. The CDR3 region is CASSLQGTGNQPQHF. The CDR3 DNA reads TGTGCCAGCAGCTTACAGGGTACGGGCAATCAGCCCCAGCATTTT.

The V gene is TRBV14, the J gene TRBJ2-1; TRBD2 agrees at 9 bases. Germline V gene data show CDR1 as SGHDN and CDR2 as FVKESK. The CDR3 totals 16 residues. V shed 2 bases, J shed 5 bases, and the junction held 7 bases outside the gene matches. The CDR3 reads CASSQTRTSANNEQFF. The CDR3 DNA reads TGTGCCAGCAGCCAAACCAGGACTAGCGCCAACAATGAGCAGTTCTTC.

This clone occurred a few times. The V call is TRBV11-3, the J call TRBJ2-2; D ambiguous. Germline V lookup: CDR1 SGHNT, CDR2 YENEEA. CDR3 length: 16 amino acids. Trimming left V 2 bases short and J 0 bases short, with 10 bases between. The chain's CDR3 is CASSLNPGTNTGELFF. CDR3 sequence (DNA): TGTGCCAGCAGCTTAAACCCGGGTACGAACACCGGGGAGCTGTTTTTT.

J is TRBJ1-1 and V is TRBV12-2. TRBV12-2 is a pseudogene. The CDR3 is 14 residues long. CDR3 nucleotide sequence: TGTGCCACCCCAAGACCCACCAAGGGCACTGAAGCTTTCTTT. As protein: CATPRPTKGTEAFF.

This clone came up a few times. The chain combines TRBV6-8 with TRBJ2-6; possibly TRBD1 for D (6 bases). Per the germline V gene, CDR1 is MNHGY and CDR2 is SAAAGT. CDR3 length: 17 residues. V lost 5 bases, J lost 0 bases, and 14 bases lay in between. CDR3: CASSGQDRRSGANVLTF. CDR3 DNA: TGTGCCAGCAGTGGGCAAGACAGGCGCTCTGGGGCCAACGTCCTGACTTTC.

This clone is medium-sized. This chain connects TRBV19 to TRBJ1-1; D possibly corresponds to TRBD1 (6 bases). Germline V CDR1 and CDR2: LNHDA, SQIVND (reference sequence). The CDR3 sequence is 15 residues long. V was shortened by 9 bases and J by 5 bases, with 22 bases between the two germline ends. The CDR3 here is CASLPRRGLRTEAFF. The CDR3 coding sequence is TGTGCCAGCCTACCACGGCGGGGGCTGAGAACTGAAGCTTTCTTT.

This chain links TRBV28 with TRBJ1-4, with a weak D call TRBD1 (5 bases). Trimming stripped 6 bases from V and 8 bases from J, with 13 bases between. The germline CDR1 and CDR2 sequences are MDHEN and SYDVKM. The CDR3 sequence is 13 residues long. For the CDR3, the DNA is TGTGCCAGCAGGGGGCCCCGGGGGGAAAAACTGTTTTTT. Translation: CASRGPRGEKLFF.

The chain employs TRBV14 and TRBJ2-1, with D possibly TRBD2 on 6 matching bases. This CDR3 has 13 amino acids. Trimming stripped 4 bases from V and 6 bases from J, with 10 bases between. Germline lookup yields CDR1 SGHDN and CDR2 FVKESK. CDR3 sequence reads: CASSRGLRNEQFF. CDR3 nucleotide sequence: TGTGCCAGCAGCCGGGGACTGCGCAATGAGCAGTTCTTC. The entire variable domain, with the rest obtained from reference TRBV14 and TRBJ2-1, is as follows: EAGVTQFPSHSVIEKGQTVTLRCDPISGHDNLYWYRRVMGKEIKFLLHFVKESKQDESGMPNNRFLAERTGGTYSTLKVQPAELEDSGVYFCASSRGLRNEQFFGPGTRLTVL.

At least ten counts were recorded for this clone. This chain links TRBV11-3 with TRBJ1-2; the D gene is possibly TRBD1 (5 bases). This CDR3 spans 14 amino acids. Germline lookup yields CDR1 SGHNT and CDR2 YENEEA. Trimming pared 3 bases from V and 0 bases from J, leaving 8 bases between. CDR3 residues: CASSLDISNYGYTF. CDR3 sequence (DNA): TGTGCCAGCAGCTTGGACATCTCTAACTATGGCTACACCTTC.

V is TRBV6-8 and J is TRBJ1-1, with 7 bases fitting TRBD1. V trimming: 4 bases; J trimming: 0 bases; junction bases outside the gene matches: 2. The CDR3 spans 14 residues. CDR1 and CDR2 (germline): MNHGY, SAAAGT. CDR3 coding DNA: TGTGCCAGCAGTTCAGGGGGTTTGAACACTGAAGCTTTCTTT. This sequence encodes CASSSGGLNTEAFF.

As DNA, the CDR3 is TGTGCCAGCAGTTTCTTCCGGGACTATGGGAATGAGCAGTTCTTC. It translates to CASSFFRDYGNEQFF. The chain uses TRBV28 and TRBJ2-1; 7 positions match TRBD2. Germline loops: CDR1 MDHEN, CDR2 SYDVKM. This CDR3 has 15 residues. V dropped 3 bases and J dropped 7; count of bases not matched to a gene: 9.

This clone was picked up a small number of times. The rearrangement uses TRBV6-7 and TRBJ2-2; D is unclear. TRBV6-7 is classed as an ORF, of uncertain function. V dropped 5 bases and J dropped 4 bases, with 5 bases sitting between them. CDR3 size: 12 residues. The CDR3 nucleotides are TGTGCCAGCAGTGCCCTCACCGGGGAGCTGTTTTTT. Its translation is CASSALTGELFF.

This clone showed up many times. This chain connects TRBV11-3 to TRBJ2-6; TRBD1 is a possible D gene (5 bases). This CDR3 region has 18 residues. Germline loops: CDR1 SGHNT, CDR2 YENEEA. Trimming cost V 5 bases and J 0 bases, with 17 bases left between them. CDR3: CASSPYGHLYSGANVLTF. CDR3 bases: TGTGCCAGCAGCCCTTACGGACACCTTTACTCTGGGGCCAACGTCCTGACTTTC.

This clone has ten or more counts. The CDR3 DNA follows: TGTGCCAGCAGCACGGGACTAGCGGGAGCTAATGAGCAGTTCTTC. Its translation: CASSTGLAGANEQFF. The V gene is TRBV6-8, the J gene TRBJ2-1, with 14 bases identical to TRBD2. This CDR3 has 15 amino acids. Trimming took 6 bases from V and 7 from J; bases not matched to a gene: 5. Germline V gene lookup returns CDR1 MNHGY and CDR2 SAAAGT.

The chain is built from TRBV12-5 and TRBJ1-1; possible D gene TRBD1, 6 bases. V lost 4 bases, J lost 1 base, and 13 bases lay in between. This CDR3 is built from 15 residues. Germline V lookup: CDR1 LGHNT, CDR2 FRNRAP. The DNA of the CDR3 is TGTGCTAGTGGTTCCTCGGGGGCTAAGAACACTGAAGCTTTCTTT. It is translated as CASGSSGAKNTEAFF. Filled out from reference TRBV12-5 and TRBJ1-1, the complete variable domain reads DARVTQTPRHKVTEMGQEVTMRCQPILGHNTVFWYRQTMMQGLELLAYFRNRAPLDDSGMPKDRFSAEMPDATLATLKIQPSEPRDSAVYFCASGSSGAKNTEAFFGQGTRLTVV.

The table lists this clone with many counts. The chain's CDR3 is CAIKPRDGSYEQYF. The CDR3 nucleotides are TGTGCCATCAAGCCCCGAGACGGATCCTACGAGCAGTACTTC. The V call is TRBV6-8, the J call TRBJ2-7; D gene unclear. Trimming removed 10 bases at V and 1 base at J, with 17 bases between. This CDR3 spans 14 amino acids. In germline, CDR1 is MNHGY, CDR2 SAAAGT.